One T cell receptor (beta chain) is described in this entry. The data are from a study of blood T cell repertoires in COVID-19. Unmatched junction bases numbered 8, after V lost 4 bases and J lost 6 bases. Germline V CDR1 and CDR2: SGDLS, YYNGEE. The CDR3 is 14 residues long. Original analysis: Reference gene primer amplification yielded estimated nucleated cell counts. Produced via immunoSEQ multiplex PCR; TCRdb's table is partial and in-frame only. V, J and clone size reflect that table, while D and trimming were determined from the DNA. The sample has fewer than 500,000 clones; roughly 90% are singletons.

The rearrangement uses TRBV9 and TRBJ2-3, with TRBD2 identical over 7 bases. The sequenced sample consisted of PBMCs or T cells enriched from blood (not recorded which). The clonotype comes from a woman younger than 35 who had recovered from COVID-19. In nucleotides, the CDR3 is TGTGCCAGCAGCCCTGGGGGGGACTCGGATACGCAGTATTTT. This codes for CASSPGGDSDTQYF.